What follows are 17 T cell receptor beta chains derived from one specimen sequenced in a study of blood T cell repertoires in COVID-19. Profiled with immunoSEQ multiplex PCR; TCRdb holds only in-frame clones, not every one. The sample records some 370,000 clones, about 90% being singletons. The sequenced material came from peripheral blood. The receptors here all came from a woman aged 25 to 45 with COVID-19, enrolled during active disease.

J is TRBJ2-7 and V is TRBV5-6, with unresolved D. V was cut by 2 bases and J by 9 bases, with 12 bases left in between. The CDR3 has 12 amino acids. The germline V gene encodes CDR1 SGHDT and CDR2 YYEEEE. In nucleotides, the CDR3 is TGTGCCAGCAGCTTCCCTGACGAGCGGCAGTACTTC. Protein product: CASSFPDERQYF.

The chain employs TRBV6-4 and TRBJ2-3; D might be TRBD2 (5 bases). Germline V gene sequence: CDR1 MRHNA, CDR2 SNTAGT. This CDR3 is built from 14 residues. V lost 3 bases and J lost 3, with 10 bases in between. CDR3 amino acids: CASSESRGTDTQYF. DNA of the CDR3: TGTGCCAGCAGTGAATCTCGGGGAACAGATACGCAGTATTTT.

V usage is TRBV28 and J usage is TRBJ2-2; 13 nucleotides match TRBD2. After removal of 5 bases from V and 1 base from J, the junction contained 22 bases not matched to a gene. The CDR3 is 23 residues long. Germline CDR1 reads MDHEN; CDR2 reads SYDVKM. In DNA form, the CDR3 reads TGTGCCAGCAGTCCTCGGGGGCTTCGACTAGCGGGAGGACTAGCCCTGAACACCGGGGAGCTGTTTTTT. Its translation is CASSPRGLRLAGGLALNTGELFF.

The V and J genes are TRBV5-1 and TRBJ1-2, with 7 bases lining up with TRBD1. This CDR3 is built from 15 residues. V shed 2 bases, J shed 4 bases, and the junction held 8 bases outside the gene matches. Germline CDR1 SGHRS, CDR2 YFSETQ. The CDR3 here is CASSLGTAGGYGYTF. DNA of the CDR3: TGCGCCAGCAGCTTAGGGACAGCTGGGGGCTATGGCTACACCTTC.

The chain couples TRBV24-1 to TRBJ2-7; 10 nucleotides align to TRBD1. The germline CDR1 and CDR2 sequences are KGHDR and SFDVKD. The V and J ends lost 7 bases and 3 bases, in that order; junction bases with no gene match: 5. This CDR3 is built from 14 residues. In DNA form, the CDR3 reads TGTGCCACCAGCGACAGGGGGCTAGTCTACGAGCAGTACTTC. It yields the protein CATSDRGLVYEQYF.

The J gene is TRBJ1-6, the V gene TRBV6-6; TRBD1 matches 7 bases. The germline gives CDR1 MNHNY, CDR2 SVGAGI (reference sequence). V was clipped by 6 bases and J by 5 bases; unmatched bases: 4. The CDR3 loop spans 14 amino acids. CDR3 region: CASRPDRDNSPLHF. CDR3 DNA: TGTGCCAGCAGACCCGACAGGGATAATTCACCCCTCCACTTT.

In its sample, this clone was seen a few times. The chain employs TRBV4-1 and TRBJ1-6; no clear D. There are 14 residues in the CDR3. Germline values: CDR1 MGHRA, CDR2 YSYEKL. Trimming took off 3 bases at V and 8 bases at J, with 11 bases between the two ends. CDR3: CASSQTRRDSPLHF. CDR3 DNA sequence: TGCGCCAGCAGCCAGACAAGGCGGGATTCACCCCTCCACTTT.

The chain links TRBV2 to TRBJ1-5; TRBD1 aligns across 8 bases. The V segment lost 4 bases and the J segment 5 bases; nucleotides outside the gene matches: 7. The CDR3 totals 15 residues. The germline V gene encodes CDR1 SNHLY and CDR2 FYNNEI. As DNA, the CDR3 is TGTGCCAGCAGTGGGGTGGGACAGGATTATCAGCCCCAGCATTTT. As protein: CASSGVGQDYQPQHF.

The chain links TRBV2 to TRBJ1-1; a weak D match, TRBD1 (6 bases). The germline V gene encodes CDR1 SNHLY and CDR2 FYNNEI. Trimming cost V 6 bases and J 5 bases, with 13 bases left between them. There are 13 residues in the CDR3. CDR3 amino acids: CASRGTGRTEAFF. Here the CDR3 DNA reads TGTGCCAGCAGGGGAACAGGGCGGACTGAAGCTTTCTTT.

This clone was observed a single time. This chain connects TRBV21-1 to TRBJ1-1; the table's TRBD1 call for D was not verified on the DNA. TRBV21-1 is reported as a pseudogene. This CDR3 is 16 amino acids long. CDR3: CASSRGTGRRDTEAFF. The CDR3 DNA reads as TGTGCCAGCAGCAGAGGGACAGGGCGTCGCGACACTGAAGCTTTCTTT.

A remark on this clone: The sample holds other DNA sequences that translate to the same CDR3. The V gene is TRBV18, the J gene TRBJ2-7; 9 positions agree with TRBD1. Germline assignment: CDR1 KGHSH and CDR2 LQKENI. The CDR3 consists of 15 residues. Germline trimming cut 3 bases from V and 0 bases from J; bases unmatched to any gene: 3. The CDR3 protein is CASSPGTGSSYEQYF. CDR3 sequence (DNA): TGTGCCAGCTCACCTGGGACAGGGAGCTCCTACGAGCAGTACTTC.

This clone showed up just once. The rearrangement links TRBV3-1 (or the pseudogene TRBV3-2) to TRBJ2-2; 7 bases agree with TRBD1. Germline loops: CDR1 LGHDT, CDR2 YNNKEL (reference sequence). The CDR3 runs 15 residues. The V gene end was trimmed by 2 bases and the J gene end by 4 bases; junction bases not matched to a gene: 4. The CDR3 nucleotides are TGTGCCAGCAGCCAACCAAGACAGGGCACCGGGGAGCTGTTTTTT. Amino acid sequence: CASSQPRQGTGELFF.

The CDR3 region is CASRGLADTEAFF. The CDR3 DNA reads as TGTGCCAGCAGGGGTCTAGCGGACACTGAAGCTTTCTTT. The rearrangement links TRBV28 to TRBJ1-1; D gene uncertain. This CDR3 spans 13 amino acids. Between the trimmed V and J ends, which lost 6 bases and 3 bases, there was a span of 11 bases. Germline V gene data show CDR1 as MDHEN and CDR2 as SYDVKM.

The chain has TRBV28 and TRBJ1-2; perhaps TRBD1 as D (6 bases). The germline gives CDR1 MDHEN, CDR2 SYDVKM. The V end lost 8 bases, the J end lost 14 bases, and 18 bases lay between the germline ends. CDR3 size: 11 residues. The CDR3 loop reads CASRGAVRRTF. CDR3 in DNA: TGTGCCAGCCGGGGGGCGGTCCGCAGAACCTTC.

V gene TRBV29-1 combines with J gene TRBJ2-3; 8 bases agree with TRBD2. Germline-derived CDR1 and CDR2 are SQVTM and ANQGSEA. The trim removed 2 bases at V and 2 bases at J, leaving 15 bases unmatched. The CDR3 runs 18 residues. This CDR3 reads CSVELRAGASHSTDTQYF. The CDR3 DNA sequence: TGCAGCGTTGAATTACGAGCGGGAGCGTCCCACTCCACAGATACGCAGTATTTT.

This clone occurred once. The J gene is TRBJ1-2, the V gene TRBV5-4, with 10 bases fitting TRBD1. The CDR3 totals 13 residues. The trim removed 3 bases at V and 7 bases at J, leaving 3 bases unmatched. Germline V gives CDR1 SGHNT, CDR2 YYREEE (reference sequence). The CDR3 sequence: CASSYRQGAGYTF. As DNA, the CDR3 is TGTGCCAGCAGCTATAGACAGGGGGCTGGCTACACCTTC.

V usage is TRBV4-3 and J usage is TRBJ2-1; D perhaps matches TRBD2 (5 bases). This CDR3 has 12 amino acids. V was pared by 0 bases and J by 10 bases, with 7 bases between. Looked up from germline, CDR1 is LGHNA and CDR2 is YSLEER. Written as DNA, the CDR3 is TGCGCCAGCAGCCAAGAGCGAGGGGAGCAGTTCTTC. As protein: CASSQERGEQFF.